The 8 T cell receptor beta chains below all came from one sample that was sequenced in a study of cytomegalovirus exposure and HLA in healthy donors. Amplification used 60 Vbeta primers and 13 Jbeta primers. Sequencing was performed with immunoSEQ multiplex PCR; in TCRdb, only in-frame clones are kept and a portion is missing. The sample records around 100,000 clones, roughly 71% being singletons. Sequenced material: PBMCs. Receptor source: a man aged 18 to 30 in good health and CMV-seropositive.

A few counts support this clone. V and J are TRBV9 and TRBJ1-2; the D gene is possibly TRBD1 (5 bases). Germline CDR1 and CDR2: SGDLS and YYNGEE. The CDR3 is made up of 14 amino acids. Trimming shortened V by 1 base and J by 7 bases, and 14 bases separated the two germline ends. The CDR3 sequence: CASSVSPGVAGYTF. As DNA, the CDR3 is TGTGCCAGCAGCGTAAGTCCGGGGGTGGCTGGCTACACCTTC.

The chain couples TRBV5-4 to TRBJ2-3, with 11 positions matching TRBD2. The CDR3 runs to 15 residues. With V trimmed by 4 bases and J by 4 bases, 5 bases remained unmatched. The germline V gene encodes CDR1 SGHNT and CDR2 YYREEE (reference sequence). Written as DNA, the CDR3 is TGTGCCAGCAGCCTAGCGGGGGGCCGCTCAGATACGCAGTATTTT. It codes for CASSLAGGRSDTQYF.

In its sample, this clone was seen a few times. The chain recombines TRBV5-4 with TRBJ2-1, with 9 bases identical to TRBD2. After removal of 4 bases from V and 9 bases from J, the junction contained 14 bases not matched to a gene. This CDR3 has 16 residues. The germline V gene encodes CDR1 SGHNT and CDR2 YYREEE (reference sequence). The CDR3: CASSARTSAVVGEQFF. The CDR3 DNA reads TGTGCCAGCAGCGCCAGGACTAGCGCGGTGGTTGGTGAGCAGTTCTTC.

In this sample, this clone turned up a few times. V and J are TRBV4-1 and TRBJ2-1; maybe TRBD2 (5 bases). This CDR3 spans 15 amino acids. Germline V gene lookup returns CDR1 MGHRA and CDR2 YSYEKL. V was clipped by 0 bases and J by 10 bases, with 16 bases between them. The CDR3 DNA follows: TGCGCCAGCAGCCAAGAATTCAGAGGGTTCAACGAGCAGTTCTTC. It specifies CASSQEFRGFNEQFF.

This clone was detected a few times. V is TRBV6-1 and J is TRBJ2-2, with D maybe TRBD1 (6 bases). CDR3 length equals 16 residues. The germline gives CDR1 MNHNS, CDR2 SASEGT. V dropped 4 bases and J dropped 1 base, with 13 bases sitting between them. The CDR3 sequence is CASSGPGTWNTGELFF. CDR3 nucleotide sequence: TGTGCCAGCAGTGGACCCGGGACATGGAACACCGGGGAGCTGTTTTTT.

The gene calls are TRBV7-9 and TRBJ2-5; D perhaps matches TRBD2 (6 bases). Per the germline V gene, CDR1 is SEHNR and CDR2 is FQNEAQ (reference sequence). Trimming stripped 5 bases from V and 5 bases from J, with 18 bases between. The CDR3 spans 15 residues. The CDR3 DNA follows: TGTGCCAGCAGCGAGCCGCCGGGAGACCGGGAGACCCAGTACTTC. Residues: CASSEPPGDRETQYF.

The chain couples TRBV5-1 to TRBJ2-2; 7 positions agree with TRBD2. V was pared by 4 bases and J by 1 base, with 13 bases of the junction left unmatched. This CDR3 is 18 amino acids long. Germline V gene lookup returns CDR1 SGHRS and CDR2 YFSETQ. CDR3 nucleotide sequence: TGCGCCAGCAGCCTCATATATGCAGCGGGGATGAACACCGGGGAGCTGTTTTTT. Protein product: CASSLIYAAGMNTGELFF.

The V and J genes are TRBV6-5 and TRBJ1-6; the D gene is possibly TRBD1 (6 bases). CDR3 length: 16 residues. Germline CDR1 reads MNHEY; CDR2 reads SVGAGI. Deletions cut 1 base from V and 8 bases from J, with 15 bases between. CDR3 protein: CASSYYRIGGDSPLHF. The CDR3 DNA follows: TGTGCCAGCAGTTACTATAGGATAGGGGGTGATTCACCCCTCCACTTT.